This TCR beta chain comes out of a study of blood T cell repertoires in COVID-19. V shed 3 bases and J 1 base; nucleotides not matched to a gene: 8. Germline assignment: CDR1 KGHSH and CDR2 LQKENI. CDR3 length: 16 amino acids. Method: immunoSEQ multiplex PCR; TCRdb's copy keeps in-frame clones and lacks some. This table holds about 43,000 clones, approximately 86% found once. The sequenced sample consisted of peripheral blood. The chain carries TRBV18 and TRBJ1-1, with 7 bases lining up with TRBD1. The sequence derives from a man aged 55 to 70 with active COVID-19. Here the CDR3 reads CASSPGQVGQNTEAFF. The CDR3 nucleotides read TGTGCCAGCTCACCCGGACAGGTTGGGCAGAACACTGAAGCTTTCTTT.